This entry lists 14 T cell receptor beta chains sequenced from one sample in a study of T cells expressing NK-cell markers (dated by TCRdb to the early 2020s). Library preparation used 5' RACE. TCRdb names Illumina HiSeq 2000 as the instrument used. TCRdb reprocessed the raw reads; every CDR3 protein sequence is a single record, and DNA is not supplied. The table for this sample lists 500,000 to 700,000 distinct CDR3 sequences. The ten largest clonotypes hold approximately 4% of the sample. What was sequenced was blood T cells: a sorted CD56 or NKG2C T cell subset, CD4+ or CD8+ T cells, or bulk PBMC T cells (not recorded which). The receptors shown here come from a man aged 18 to 30 in good health. Donor details come from another sample of the same person, matched by shared clones.

CDR3 loop: CASRSREVRTDTQYF. The chain recombines TRBV6-1 with TRBJ2-3; TCRdb calls TRBD2, which cannot be checked without DNA. Germline values: CDR1 MNHNS, CDR2 SASEGT. The CDR3 extends over 15 amino acids.

This chain links TRBV28 with TRBJ2-1; the D gene TCRdb calls, TRBD2, cannot be checked with no DNA. The germline gives CDR1 MDHEN, CDR2 SYDVKM. There are 13 residues in the CDR3. The CDR3 here is CASRQSGNNEQFF.

CDR3: CASSLARGRETQYF. This rearrangement joins TRBV27 to TRBJ2-5; the D call of TRBD1 rests on TCRdb alone, since no DNA is present to check it. The CDR3 runs 14 residues. CDR1 is MNHEY and CDR2 is SMNVEV in the germline V gene (reference sequence).

The chain is built from TRBV3-1 and TRBJ2-3; the TCRdb D gene call, TRBD1, has no DNA to confirm it. The CDR3 spans 17 residues. Germline lookup yields CDR1 LGHDT and CDR2 YNNKEL (reference sequence). CDR3 amino acids: CASSNLRGGQIVDTQYF.

This chain connects TRBV10-3 to TRBJ2-3; the TRBD2 assignment by TCRdb is unverifiable without DNA. Per germline, CDR1 ENHRY and CDR2 SYGVKD. This CDR3 spans 19 amino acids. The CDR3 sequence: CAISEERTSGTHFTDTQYF.

The chain uses TRBV5-1 and TRBJ2-1. This CDR3 is built from 13 residues. CDR1 is SGHRS and CDR2 is YFSETQ in the germline V gene. CDR3: CASSLALSFEQFF.

The CDR3 spells CASSQDRVAEKLFF. This rearrangement joins TRBV4-1 to TRBJ1-4; the TCRdb D gene call, TRBD1, has no DNA to confirm it. Germline V gene lookup returns CDR1 MGHRA and CDR2 YSYEKL. The CDR3 consists of 14 residues.

CDR3: CASSQNRGSEEKLFF. The chain recombines TRBV2 with TRBJ1-4; TCRdb returns TRBD1, unconfirmable since there is no DNA. Germline CDR1 is SNHLY and CDR2 is FYNNEI. The CDR3 runs to 15 residues.

The chain uses TRBV5-6 and TRBJ2-1; the TCRdb D gene call, TRBD2, has no DNA to confirm it. Germline loops: CDR1 SGHDT, CDR2 YYEEEE. This CDR3 contains 15 residues. The chain's CDR3 is CASSLGGRQFNEQFF.

The chain's CDR3 is CASSSTGTFYEQYF. This chain uses TRBV12-3 or TRBV12-4 with TRBJ2-7; TCRdb gives TRBD1 as the D gene, but with no DNA this cannot be confirmed. The CDR3 contains 14 residues.

The CDR3: CASSPPGGDTGELFF. V and J are TRBV18 and TRBJ2-2; no DNA is available, so the TRBD2 call from TCRdb remains unchecked. The germline V gene encodes CDR1 KGHSH and CDR2 LQKENI. This CDR3 region has 15 residues.

The chain employs TRBV27 and TRBJ2-2; TCRdb's D call of TRBD1 is untestable without DNA. The germline CDR1 and CDR2 sequences are MNHEY and SMNVEV (reference sequence). This CDR3 region has 15 residues. The chain's CDR3 is CASSAWDSITGELFF.

The chain has TRBV5-1 and TRBJ2-1; TCRdb names TRBD2, which stays unverified in the absence of DNA. Germline values: CDR1 SGHRS, CDR2 YFSETQ. The CDR3 runs to 15 residues. The CDR3 loop reads CASSLGGQSYNEQFF.

The genes are TRBV4-3 and TRBJ2-1; there is no DNA to check the TCRdb D call of TRBD2. The CDR3 is 16 residues long. CDR1 and CDR2 (germline): LGHNA, YSLEER. CDR3 sequence: CASSQDGAGGYNEQFF.